Listed below are T cell receptor beta chains from one sample, sequenced in a study of T cell changes during pregnancy in multiple sclerosis. TCRdb's copy holds only in-frame clones and misses some; the assay was immunoSEQ multiplex PCR. The table records tens of thousands of clones, roughly nine tenths of them present only once. Here the sequenced sample was CD4+ T cells from peripheral blood mononuclear cells, taken after pregnancy. The receptors come from a female donor with multiple sclerosis, enrolled in a pregnancy study. The CDR3 runs from the conserved cysteine through the conserved F or W. A D gene is named only where the DNA matches it firmly.

j_call v_call cdr3_length d_call cdr3_aa
TRBJ2-1 TRBV29-1 13 TRBD1 CSVGTGGYNEQFF
TRBJ2-4 TRBV4-3 22 TRBD2 CASSQDRLWLPGRASFKNIQYF
TRBJ1-5 TRBV29-1 16 - CSAEAATGGGAWSQHF
TRBJ2-3 TRBV29-1 16 TRBD1 CSVAIGDRGVRDTQYF
TRBJ1-5 TRBV19 12 - CASSRVGQPQHF
TRBJ1-2 TRBV12-5 12 - CASELSGRGYTF
TRBJ1-2 TRBV6-4 14 - CASSPSTDNYGYTF
TRBJ2-1 TRBV5-1 14 - CASSLGGPLQQQFF
TRBJ1-4 TRBV14 15 - CASSPRQPGEEKLFF
TRBJ1-1 TRBV6-6 12 - CASSRGYTEAFF
TRBJ1-1 TRBV5-6 17 - CASSLGRGVMGNTEAFF
TRBJ1-2 TRBV2 14 - CASSEGAGVYGYTF
TRBJ1-3 TRBV28 14 TRBD1 CASYRGDRGNTIYF
TRBJ1-4 TRBV30 14 - CAWSVEAGRRKLFF
TRBJ2-7 TRBV18 19 TRBD2 CASSSRGAPGSGRSYEQYF
TRBJ1-1 TRBV5-4 15 TRBD1 CASSPREGANTEAFF
TRBJ2-7 TRBV4-3 15 - CASSLEARGVYEQYF
TRBJ2-2 TRBV5-4 14 - CASSQQYPMGELFF
TRBJ2-7 TRBV7-9 14 TRBD1 CASSFGQGSYEQYF
TRBJ1-4 TRBV19 19 TRBD1 CASSRRRGQVLLANEKLFF
TRBJ2-7 TRBV6-5 13 TRBD2 CASRERGPYEQYF
TRBJ2-1 TRBV7-9 17 TRBD1 CASSSLTQGVSYNEQFF
TRBJ1-2 TRBV19 14 TRBD1 CASTPDDRDYGYTF
TRBJ2-3 TRBV9 16 - CASSVGGRTDTDTQYF
TRBJ2-7 TRBV4-1 15 - CASSQVGGSHYEQYF
TRBJ2-1 TRBV11-2 17 TRBD2 CASSLVRTSGAYNEQFF
TRBJ2-5 TRBV7-8 14 TRBD1 CASSPGQGLGTQYF
TRBJ2-1 TRBV10-2 12 - CASGKQVYEQFF
TRBJ2-1 TRBV18 19 TRBD2 CASSRSFGTSGADYNEQFF
TRBJ2-7 TRBV11-2 15 TRBD2 CASSWNSGWSYEQYF
TRBJ2-1 TRBV7-3 13 - CASSFWTGDEQFF
TRBJ1-4 TRBV19 16 TRBD1 CASNQGAIATNEKLFF
TRBJ1-1 TRBV7-2 14 - CASSLNPENTEAFF
TRBJ2-1 TRBV28 13 - CASSLPGNVRKFF
TRBJ2-3 TRBV7-9 12 - CASSFGLAPQYF
TRBJ1-2 TRBV4-2 15 - CASSQDDRRNYGYTF
TRBJ2-1 TRBV5-1 17 TRBD2 CASSPPLLSGRNNEQFF
TRBJ2-2 TRBV18 16 TRBD2 CASSLSSGANTGELFF
TRBJ1-1 TRBV20-1 11 - CSAIPDREAFF
TRBJ1-4 TRBV19 15 TRBD1 CASSPGQGRSEKLFF
TRBJ1-2 TRBV7-8 13 - CASSLMQYYGYTF
TRBJ2-7 TRBV11-2 14 - CASSLEGVGYEQYF
TRBJ1-2 TRBV7-2 13 TRBD1 CASSLAQGIGYTF
TRBJ2-5 TRBV5-4 13 - CASSRDRSETQYF
TRBJ2-5 TRBV10-3 16 TRBD2 CAISDSGLAGVETQYF
TRBJ2-1 TRBV6-4 15 TRBD1 CASSAGQGSHDEQFF
TRBJ2-7 TRBV30 11 TRBD1 CAGGQDYEQYF
TRBJ1-4 TRBV7-2 14 - CASSKGLSNEKLFF
TRBJ1-2 TRBV5-1 17 TRBD1 CASSSRDRGSQYDGYTF
TRBJ2-1 TRBV7-8 14 TRBD2 CASSSVAGRNEQFF
TRBJ2-7 TRBV7-2 15 TRBD1 CASSRPGQGANEQYF
TRBJ2-2 TRBV6-6 14 TRBD1 CASLGQGNTGELFF
TRBJ1-4 TRBV2 15 - CASSVSGPRNEKLFF
TRBJ2-3 TRBV6-5 15 TRBD2 CASSDLAGGTDTQYF